This entry describes one TCR beta chain. The data belong to a study of blood T cell repertoires in COVID-19. About the study: PBMCs, B-cell-depleted T cells, or T cells provided the cDNA or gDNA that made up the material.

The data were produced by immunoSEQ multiplex PCR, yet TCRdb's version contains in-frame clones alone and is incomplete. The repertoire holds about 350,000 clones, around nine tenths seen once, with under 5% in the top ten. Between the trimmed V and J ends, which lost 3 bases and 7 bases, there was a span of 13 bases. From germline, CDR1 is SNHLY and CDR2 FYNNEI. The CDR3 runs 15 residues. Seattle researchers signed up patients amid active infection and tracked them longitudinally. The TCR was taken from a woman between 55 and 75 years old with COVID-19, enrolled during active disease. The chain couples TRBV2 to TRBJ1-6; no definite D call. The sample was peripheral blood. The CDR3 reads CASSDYGLTNSPLHF. In DNA, the CDR3 is TGTGCCAGCAGTGATTATGGGCTCACCAATTCACCCCTCCACTTT.